This TCR beta chain was obtained from a study of CXCR4 blockade with PD-1 therapy in pancreatic cancer. The table lists this clone with a few counts. The target antigen is unknown. The method was immunoSEQ multiplex PCR; TCRdb's version includes in-frame clones alone and lacks a portion of them. The sample shows about 5,200 clones, approximately 48% of them seen only once. Germline assignment: CDR1 SGHNT and CDR2 YENEEA. V lost 5 bases and J lost 3, with 17 bases in between. The CDR3 length is 15 residues. The archived tumor blocks came from patients without neoadjuvant therapy before resection. Whole-study results and caveats: Intratumoral clonality (mean approximately 0.13) exceeded healthy blood (under 0.055) but did not track survival. Only TCRbeta chains were sequenced here.

Sequencing was done on a sample of tumor tissue. This sequence originates from a human donor with pancreatic ductal adenocarcinoma. The chain joins TRBV11-3 to TRBJ2-7; D might be TRBD1 or TRBD2, each matching 6 bases. The CDR3 region is CASSRETSRGYEQYF. The CDR3 DNA reads TGTGCCAGCAGCCGGGAGACCAGCAGGGGCTACGAGCAGTACTTC.